The rows below give T cell receptor beta chains drawn from one sample of a study of blood T cell repertoires in COVID-19. Profiled with immunoSEQ multiplex PCR; TCRdb holds only in-frame clones, not every one. This sample carries around 100,000 clones, about 83% of them seen once, and the ten largest clones take 7.5% to 10%. The specimen sequenced was peripheral blood. The source of these receptors is a man aged 40-55 years with active or convalescent COVID-19. The CDR3 runs from the conserved cysteine through the conserved F or W. Each record gives: J gene, V gene, clone size, D gene, CDR3 length, CDR3 protein, CDR3 DNA. D genes are given only for firm matches. Size is stated for part of the rows, as once, few or many counts, or as a class when the clone is expanded.

TRBJ2-1 TRBV11-2 - TRBD2 15 CASSLASGLYNEQFF TGTGCCAGCAGCTTAGCTAGCGGGTTATACAATGAGCAGTTCTTC
TRBJ2-7 TRBV5-6 - - 15 CASSPEFGGAYEQYF TGTGCCAGCAGCCCTGAGTTCGGCGGAGCCTACGAGCAGTACTTC
TRBJ2-7 TRBV7-9 - - 12 CASSLSPGEQYF TGTGCCAGCAGCTTATCGCCAGGGGAGCAGTACTTC
TRBJ1-6 TRBV16 - TRBD1 15 CASSHPTGGRSPLHF TGTGCCAGCAGCCACCCGACAGGGGGACGTTCACCCCTCCACTTT
TRBJ2-7 TRBV4-1 - - 14 CASSPADSAYEQYF TGCGCCAGCAGCCCCGCCGACTCAGCCTACGAGCAGTACTTC
TRBJ2-7 TRBV7-2 once - 12 CASSLVGYEQYF TGTGCCAGCAGCTTGGTCGGCTACGAGCAGTACTTC
TRBJ1-3 TRBV18 - - 16 CASSPDGQFSGNTIYF TGTGCCAGCTCACCAGACGGACAATTCTCTGGAAACACCATATATTTT
TRBJ2-3 TRBV4-3 - TRBD2 13 CASSPGGPAAQYF TGCGCCAGCAGCCCGGGGGGGCCAGCGGCGCAGTATTTT
TRBJ1-5 TRBV10-1 - - 16 CASSESGTYSNQPQHF TGCGCCAGCAGTGAGTCTGGGACATATAGCAATCAGCCCCAGCATTTT
TRBJ2-5 TRBV12-5 - - 13 CASGLSGPETQYF TGTGCTAGTGGTTTGAGCGGGCCGGAGACCCAGTACTTC
TRBJ2-4 TRBV12-3/TRBV12-4 - - 13 CASSSSGRDIQYF TGTGCCAGCAGTTCCTCGGGCAGGGACATTCAGTACTTC
TRBJ1-2 TRBV5-4 - - 12 CASSLSGEGYTF TGTGCCAGCAGCTTGTCCGGGGAGGGCTACACCTTC
TRBJ2-7 TRBV6-5 - TRBD1 10 CASIGTGVYF TGTGCCAGCATTGGGACAGGGGTGTACTTC
TRBJ2-7 TRBV27 - TRBD1 14 CASRRQGGTYEQYF TGTGCCAGCAGACGACAGGGGGGGACCTACGAGCAGTACTTC
TRBJ2-5 TRBV4-2 few TRBD2 16 CASSRASGGTQETQYF TGTGCCAGCAGCCGTGCTAGCGGGGGGACGCAAGAGACCCAGTACTTC
TRBJ1-2 TRBV3-1/TRBV3-2 - - 14 CASSQQGQAYGYTF TGTGCCAGCAGCCAACAGGGTCAGGCCTATGGCTACACCTTC
TRBJ1-2 TRBV5-5 - - 13 CASSWEQGGGYTF TGTGCCAGCAGCTGGGAACAGGGCGGCGGCTACACCTTC
TRBJ1-1 TRBV29-1 once TRBD1 14 CSAATGGQAPEAFF TGCAGCGCCGCGACAGGGGGCCAGGCCCCTGAAGCTTTCTTT
TRBJ1-1 TRBV7-9 - TRBD1 15 CASSSAQDRDGEAFF TGTGCCAGCAGCTCCGCTCAGGACAGGGACGGTGAAGCTTTCTTT
TRBJ2-1 TRBV7-3 - TRBD1 15 CASSSPGQGGNEQFF TGTGCCAGCAGCTCTCCGGGACAGGGGGGCAATGAGCAGTTCTTC
TRBJ1-5 TRBV9 few TRBD1 14 CASSVGQGDQPQHF TGTGCCAGCAGCGTAGGACAGGGGGATCAGCCCCAGCATTTT
TRBJ2-5 TRBV2 - - 13 CASVAGNQETQYF TGTGCCAGCGTGGCGGGGAATCAAGAGACCCAGTACTTC
TRBJ1-1 TRBV19 - - 16 CASSSRGQGPNTEAFF TGTGCCAGTAGTTCTAGGGGCCAGGGTCCGAACACTGAAGCTTTCTTT
TRBJ1-1 TRBV10-3 once TRBD1 14 CAIRMTGMNTEAFF TGTGCCATCAGAATGACAGGGATGAACACTGAAGCTTTCTTT
TRBJ1-2 TRBV7-9 - TRBD1 13 CASSLGTGDGYTF TGTGCCAGCAGCTTAGGGACAGGGGATGGCTACACCTTC
TRBJ2-7 TRBV29-1 - - 9 CSLTKEQYF TGCAGCCTAACCAAGGAGCAGTACTTC
TRBJ2-3 TRBV29-1 - TRBD2 15 CSVEGTSGGTDTQYF TGCAGCGTCGAAGGGACTAGCGGAGGCACAGATACGCAGTATTTT
TRBJ2-1 TRBV6-2/TRBV6-3 - - 14 CASSYGQGGNEQFF TGTGCCAGCAGTTACGGGCAGGGTGGGAATGAGCAGTTCTTC
TRBJ2-4 TRBV3-1/TRBV3-2 - TRBD1 15 CASSQHEELRGLRYF TGTGCCAGCAGCCAACACGAGGAATTGAGGGGGCTGCGGTACTTC
TRBJ1-3 TRBV6-5 - - 16 CASGSEGTRSGNTIYF TGTGCCAGCGGTTCGGAGGGTACACGCTCTGGAAACACCATATATTTT
TRBJ2-1 TRBV14 - TRBD2 17 CASSHSAGVAGYNEQFF TGTGCCAGCAGCCACTCAGCCGGGGTAGCGGGTTACAATGAGCAGTTCTTC
TRBJ2-2 TRBV5-1 - TRBD1 16 CASSRDGTVFTGELFF TGCGCCAGCAGCCGGGACGGGACAGTATTCACCGGGGAGCTGTTTTTT
TRBJ1-4 TRBV5-5 - TRBD1 15 CASSSQGATNEKLFF TGTGCCAGCAGCTCCCAGGGGGCAACTAATGAAAAACTGTTTTTT
TRBJ2-1 TRBV5-1 once - 14 CASRGAGANNEQFF TGCGCCAGCAGAGGGGCGGGGGCGAACAATGAGCAGTTCTTC
TRBJ2-7 TRBV3-1/TRBV3-2 - TRBD2 16 CASSRRTGGAAYEQYF TGTGCCAGCAGCCGCAGAACGGGGGGGGCGGCCTACGAGCAGTACTTC
TRBJ2-3 TRBV7-9 - - 14 CASSLGDFTDTQYF TGTGCCAGCAGCTTAGGGGACTTCACAGATACGCAGTATTTT
TRBJ2-5 TRBV28 - TRBD2 14 CASSPAGVGETQYF TGTGCCAGCAGTCCGGCGGGGGTAGGAGAGACCCAGTACTTC
TRBJ2-7 TRBV18 - - 13 CASSSTDSYEQYF TGTGCCAGCTCATCGACAGACTCCTACGAGCAGTACTTC
TRBJ1-1 TRBV30 - TRBD1 11 CAWKDRREAFF TGTGCCTGGAAGGACAGGAGAGAAGCTTTCTTT
TRBJ1-2 TRBV11-2 - - 13 CASSFDRNYGYTF TGTGCCAGCAGCTTCGACAGGAACTATGGCTACACCTTC
TRBJ2-5 TRBV4-1 - - 8 CASSPLDF TGCGCCAGCAGCCCGTTAGACTTC
TRBJ1-1 TRBV6-5 - - 13 CASRLTGNTEAFF TGTGCCAGCAGACTAACAGGGAACACTGAAGCTTTCTTT
TRBJ1-2 TRBV12-3/TRBV12-4 - TRBD1 13 CASSPRQGGGYTF TGTGCCAGCAGTCCCCGACAGGGAGGTGGCTACACCTTC
TRBJ1-1 TRBV7-2 - - 15 CASSPGGQGNTEAFF TGTGCCAGCAGCCCGGGGGGGCAGGGGAACACTGAAGCTTTCTTT
TRBJ1-4 TRBV5-1 - - 15 CASSLEQGSGEKLFF TGCGCCAGCAGCTTGGAGCAGGGTTCCGGAGAAAAACTGTTTTTT
TRBJ1-2 TRBV7-2 - TRBD1 13 CASSRDRNYGYTF TGTGCCAGCAGCCGGGACAGGAACTATGGCTACACCTTC
TRBJ2-4 TRBV30 few TRBD1 15 CAWRATGAKKNIQYF TGTGCCTGGAGGGCGACAGGGGCCAAAAAAAACATTCAGTACTTC
TRBJ1-2 TRBV7-9 - - 11 CASSLLGGYTF TGTGCCAGCAGCTTACTTGGCGGCTACACCTTC
TRBJ1-3 TRBV15 once - 18 CATSRDSFIQGSGNTIYF TGTGCCACCAGCAGAGACTCCTTTATTCAGGGTTCTGGAAACACCATATATTTT
TRBJ2-7 TRBV4-1 - - 15 CASSQESAIWSEQYF TGCGCCAGCAGCCAAGAGAGCGCCATATGGTCCGAGCAGTACTTC
TRBJ1-1 TRBV6-5 - - 15 CASSYGGGLNTEAFF TGTGCCAGCAGTTACGGTGGGGGCTTGAACACTGAAGCTTTCTTT
TRBJ1-1 TRBV7-8 - TRBD1 15 CASSLGPGTGTEAFF TGTGCCAGCAGCTTAGGACCAGGGACAGGCACTGAAGCTTTCTTT